These 32 T cell receptor beta chains came from one sample sequenced in a study of T cell repertoires in cytomegalovirus infection. Via MiXCR, TCRdb re-called the reads, giving one row per CDR3 protein. The sample contains 150,000 to 200,000 distinct CDR3 sequences, roughly a fifth of which appear only once. Sequencing input: PBMCs. The receptors were sampled from a human donor in good health (CMV status not recorded). Some clones in this sample may be carry-over from other donors' samples.

This clonotype appeared a few times. The J gene is TRBJ1-1, the V gene TRBV10-3, with D possibly being TRBD1 (5 bases). Between the trimmed V and J ends, which lost 0 bases and 5 bases, there was a span of 19 bases. The CDR3 has 17 residues. CDR1 is ENHRY, CDR2 SYGVKD, per germline. Here the CDR3 DNA reads TGTGCCATCAGTGAGTCAGGCGGGAAGGGGCAAAGGACTGAAGCTTTCTTT. Amino acids: CAISESGGKGQRTEAFF.

The chain is built from TRBV5-4 and TRBJ2-2; D remains ambiguous. Germline CDR1 is SGHNT and CDR2 is YYREEE (reference sequence). Trimming removed 0 bases at V and 6 bases at J, with 9 bases between. This CDR3 spans 14 amino acids. CDR3 nucleotide sequence: TGTGCCAGCAGCTTGGGACCTGAGGCCGGGGAGCTGTTTTTT. It codes for CASSLGPEAGELFF.

This clonotype was seen a few times. This sequence joins TRBV7-2 and TRBJ2-7; possible D gene TRBD2, 6 bases. Looked up from germline, CDR1 is SGHTA and CDR2 is FQGNSA. V was clipped by 5 bases and J by 6 bases, with 17 bases between them. The CDR3 length is 14 residues. The CDR3 sequence: CASSPGTLWGEQYF. The CDR3 region has the DNA TGTGCCAGCAGCCCCGGGACTCTCTGGGGCGAGCAGTACTTC.

This chain links TRBV10-3 with TRBJ2-5, with a tentative D call TRBD2 (5 bases). This CDR3 spans 13 amino acids. Trimming left V 9 bases short and J 2 bases short, with 13 bases between. Germline-derived CDR1 and CDR2 are ENHRY and SYGVKD. The CDR3 DNA is TGTGCCATTAGAAGTACGGGACAAGAGACCCAGTACTTC. Translating gives CAIRSTGQETQYF.

The rearrangement links TRBV28 to TRBJ1-2; no clear D gene. Per the germline V gene, CDR1 is MDHEN and CDR2 is SYDVKM. V lost 5 bases and J 8 bases, leaving 15 bases between the germline ends. The CDR3 covers 13 residues. The CDR3 nucleotides are TGTGCCAGCAGTCAGGCGCGGATTATGGGCTACACCTTC. Protein: CASSQARIMGYTF.

V is TRBV12-3 or TRBV12-4 and J is TRBJ2-2; 7 bases align to TRBD1. The CDR3 length is 14 residues. V dropped 5 bases and J dropped 7; count of bases not matched to a gene: 7. The CDR3 protein is CASSLNRGYGELFF. The CDR3 DNA is TGTGCCAGCAGTCTAAACAGGGGCTACGGGGAGCTGTTTTTT.

This clonotype has a handful of counts. The chain has TRBV19 and TRBJ1-5; the D is unclear. CDR1 and CDR2 from the germline V gene are LNHDA and SQIVND (reference sequence). The CDR3 has 15 residues. V lost 5 bases and J lost 1, with 12 bases in between. DNA of the CDR3: TGTGCCAGTAGTGGGATGAGGGCGAGCAATCAGCCCCAGCATTTT. This encodes CASSGMRASNQPQHF. Full variable domain (remainder filled in from reference TRBV19 and TRBJ1-5): DGGITQSPKYLFRKEGQNVTLSCEQNLNHDAMYWYRQDPGQGLRLIYYSQIVNDFQKGDIAEGYSVSREKKESFPLTVTSAQKNPTAFYLCASSGMRASNQPQHFGDGTRLSIL.

This clonotype was picked up a small number of times. V gene TRBV9 combines with J gene TRBJ2-3, with D possibly matching TRBD2 (5 bases). In germline, CDR1 is SGDLS, CDR2 YYNGEE. CDR3 length equals 16 residues. V was pared by 3 bases and J by 6 bases, with 20 bases between. CDR3 coding DNA: TGTGCCAGCAGCGCCACAGATAATAGCGTGAGGGATACGCAGTATTTT. Amino acid sequence: CASSATDNSVRDTQYF.

The V and J genes are TRBV5-1 and TRBJ2-1; 13 bases align to TRBD2. After removal of 0 bases from V and 10 bases from J, the junction contained 7 bases not matched to a gene. The CDR3 length is 16 residues. Germline CDR1 SGHRS, CDR2 YFSETQ. The CDR3 protein is CASSLDVTSGREEQFF. In DNA form, the CDR3 reads TGCGCCAGCAGCTTGGACGTTACTAGCGGGAGGGAAGAGCAGTTCTTC.

The chain carries TRBV12-3 or TRBV12-4 and TRBJ1-1; TRBD1 might be the D (6 bases). Deletions cut 3 bases from V and 10 bases from J, with 12 bases between. CDR3 length: 12 residues. CDR3 coding DNA: TGTGCCAGCAGTTTGAACAGGGAGACAGCTTTCTTT. This sequence encodes CASSLNRETAFF.

This clonotype has a handful of counts. The rearrangement uses TRBV2 and TRBJ1-2, with D uncertain. Germline V gene data show CDR1 as SNHLY and CDR2 as FYNNEI. The CDR3 has 15 residues. V dropped 3 bases and J dropped 0 bases, with 11 bases sitting between them. DNA for the CDR3: TGTGCCAGCAGTGATAGCCAGAACGCTAACTATGGCTACACCTTC. Amino acid sequence: CASSDSQNANYGYTF.

On this clonotype itself: Given a much more abundant clone one base away, this may be a read error. The chain links TRBV7-2 to TRBJ1-3; D remains ambiguous. Trimming pared 4 bases from V and 2 bases from J, leaving 15 bases between. CDR1 and CDR2 from the germline V gene are SGHTA and FQGNSA. This CDR3 contains 16 residues. CDR3 protein: CASSSRSMSPGNTIYF. The CDR3 nucleotides read TGTGCCAGCAGCTCTCGGTCGATGAGCCCTGGAAACACCATATATTTT.

This rearrangement joins TRBV6-6 to TRBJ2-3, with 9 bases fitting TRBD1. This CDR3 has 16 residues. With V trimmed by 5 bases and J by 6 bases, 12 bases remained unmatched. Germline values: CDR1 MNHNY, CDR2 SVGAGI (reference sequence). The chain's CDR3 is CASSRRRDRVTDTQYF. CDR3 in DNA: TGTGCCAGCAGTAGAAGGAGGGACAGGGTAACCGATACGCAGTATTTT.

This clonotype was detected ten times or more. The chain employs TRBV10-3 and TRBJ2-1, with D possibly matching TRBD2 (6 bases). CDR3 size: 12 residues. The V gene lost 4 bases and the J gene lost 8 bases, with 9 bases spanning the gap. The V gene's germline CDR1 is ENHRY and CDR2 SYGVKD. The CDR3 spells CAISGRDDEQFF. CDR3 nucleotides: TGTGCCATCAGTGGGCGGGATGATGAGCAGTTCTTC.

The chain has TRBV2 and TRBJ1-3; D not resolved. CDR1 SNHLY and CDR2 FYNNEI come from the germline V gene. CDR3 size: 17 residues. V dropped 0 bases and J dropped 0 bases, with 12 bases sitting between them. The CDR3 protein is CASSEARKPLSGNTIYF. The DNA for the CDR3 is TGTGCCAGCAGTGAAGCGCGGAAACCGCTCTCTGGAAACACCATATATTTT.

The table lists this clonotype with a few counts. V is TRBV2 and J is TRBJ1-1, with 7 bases that match TRBD1. With V trimmed by 8 bases and J by 1 base, 7 bases remained unmatched. Germline CDR1 reads SNHLY; CDR2 reads FYNNEI. The CDR3 is 14 amino acids. The CDR3 spells CASCTQGSNTEAFF. The DNA for the CDR3 is TGTGCCAGCTGCACACAGGGGTCGAACACTGAAGCTTTCTTT.

This clonotype has ten or more counts. This sequence joins TRBV6-6 and TRBJ2-7; D is undetermined. This CDR3 has 14 residues. Germline CDR1 and CDR2: MNHNY and SVGAGI (reference sequence). The germline V and J ends were trimmed by 6 bases and 0 bases, with 12 bases remaining between them. The CDR3 sequence: CASRGSHSSYEQYF. The CDR3 coding sequence is TGTGCCAGCAGAGGGTCTCATAGCTCCTACGAGCAGTACTTC.

To note about this clonotype: At one boundary the junction diverges from the germline segment, which might be a read error. The chain recombines TRBV28 with TRBJ1-5; D unclear. The CDR3 is 11 residues long. Looked up from germline, CDR1 is MDHEN and CDR2 is SYDVKM. The CDR3 sequence is CASSLGRGQAF. The DNA for the CDR3 is TGTGCCAGCAGTTTAGGCCGGGGTCAGGCTTTT. Variable domain in full (rest from reference TRBV28 and TRBJ1-5): DVKVTQSSRYLVKRTGEKVFLECVQDMDHENMFWYRQDPGLGLRLIYFSYDVKMKEKGDIPEGYSVSREKKERFSLILESASTNQTSMYLCASSLGRGQAFGDGTRLSIL.

The chain combines TRBV20-1 with TRBJ2-3; 8 nucleotides match TRBD2. The CDR3 consists of 15 residues. The V segment lost 0 bases and the J segment 6 bases; nucleotides outside the gene matches: 8. Germline CDR1 and CDR2: DFQATT and SNEGSKA (reference sequence). The CDR3, as DNA: TGCAGTGCTAGAGATCGGTTAGCGGGAATGGATACGCAGTATTTT. Translated, it gives CSARDRLAGMDTQYF.

This clonotype was seen many times. V is TRBV7-2 and J is TRBJ2-7; a possible D gene is TRBD1 (5 bases). Germline loops: CDR1 SGHTA, CDR2 FQGNSA. The CDR3 sequence is 15 residues long. V gave up 2 bases and J gave up 2 bases, with 13 bases separating them. The CDR3: CASSLTNRSPYEQYF. The CDR3 DNA reads TGTGCCAGCAGCTTAACCAACAGGTCCCCCTACGAGCAGTACTTC.

The chain combines TRBV5-1 with TRBJ2-5; perhaps TRBD1 as D (5 bases). This CDR3 is 13 amino acids long. Germline CDR1 is SGHRS and CDR2 is YFSETQ. V dropped 3 bases and J dropped 2 bases, with 8 bases sitting between them. The CDR3 nucleotides are TGCGCCAGCAGCTCCGCAGGGCAAGAGACCCAGTACTTC. This encodes CASSSAGQETQYF.

This clonotype appeared many times. This chain uses TRBV6-5 with TRBJ1-1; weak D call: TRBD1 (5 bases). This CDR3 has 14 amino acids. Trimming took off 6 bases at V and 2 bases at J, with 13 bases between the two ends. Germline CDR1 is MNHEY and CDR2 is SVGAGI. The CDR3 DNA sequence: TGTGCCAGCAGGCGTACAGGAACCAACACTGAAGCTTTCTTT. Amino acid sequence: CASRRTGTNTEAFF.

V and J are TRBV19 and TRBJ1-5; 8 bases fit TRBD1. This CDR3 contains 14 residues. The V and J ends lost 5 bases and 11 bases, in that order; junction bases with no gene match: 11. Germline assignment: CDR1 LNHDA and CDR2 SQIVND (reference sequence). The chain's CDR3 is CASSSDRGGRSQHF. The CDR3 DNA sequence: TGTGCCAGTAGTTCCGACAGGGGAGGTAGGTCCCAGCATTTT.

In this sample, this clonotype turned up a few times. The chain is built from TRBV15 and TRBJ2-5; 10 positions match TRBD2. The CDR3 consists of 16 residues. Losses at the gene ends were 0 bases for V and 4 bases for J; bases not matched to a gene: 5. The germline V gene encodes CDR1 LNHNV and CDR2 YYDKDF (reference sequence). The CDR3 DNA sequence: TGTGCCACCAGCAGAGATGTAGCGGGGGGCGGAGAGACCCAGTACTTC. Translating it yields CATSRDVAGGGETQYF.

V gene TRBV19 combines with J gene TRBJ2-7, with 8 bases that match TRBD1. V gave up 6 bases and J gave up 5 bases; unmatched junction bases: 6. Germline V CDR1 and CDR2: LNHDA, SQIVND (reference sequence). The length of the CDR3 is 13 residues. The DNA for the CDR3 is TGTGCCAGTAGGACAGGACAGGGCCACGAGCAGTACTTC. Translating gives CASRTGQGHEQYF. The full variable domain, in which reference TRBV19 and TRBJ2-7 provide the parts outside the CDR3, is DGGITQSPKYLFRKEGQNVTLSCEQNLNHDAMYWYRQDPGQGLRLIYYSQIVNDFQKGDIAEGYSVSREKKESFPLTVTSAQKNPTAFYLCASRTGQGHEQYFGPGTRLTVT.

Many counts were recorded for this clonotype. The rearrangement links TRBV6-1 to TRBJ2-7, with 9 bases aligning to TRBD1. This CDR3 is 14 amino acids long. V lost 7 bases, J lost 3 bases, and 7 bases stayed unmatched. Germline V CDR1 and CDR2: MNHNS, SASEGT. CDR3 nucleotide sequence: TGTGCCAGCATGTTGGGACAGGGTAGCTACGAGCAGTACTTC. Translation: CASMLGQGSYEQYF.

This clonotype came up a few times. The chain has TRBV4-3 and TRBJ2-2, with D perhaps matching TRBD1 (6 bases). This CDR3 comprises 14 residues. The germline gives CDR1 LGHNA, CDR2 YSLEER. The V end was cut by 0 bases, the J end by 4 bases, with 6 bases between. This CDR3 reads CASSQETGTGELFF. In DNA, the CDR3 is TGCGCCAGCAGCCAAGAGACAGGCACCGGGGAGCTGTTTTTT.

V usage is TRBV20-1 and J usage is TRBJ2-3, with D unresolved. The CDR3 consists of 12 residues. The germline V and J ends were trimmed by 3 bases and 4 bases, with 8 bases remaining between them. From germline, CDR1 is DFQATT and CDR2 SNEGSKA (reference sequence). The CDR3 region is CSARNPADTQYF. The CDR3 nucleotides read TGCAGTGCTAGGAACCCTGCAGATACGCAGTATTTT.

Ten or more counts support this clonotype. The rearrangement uses TRBV7-2 and TRBJ1-2; no firm D call. Germline values: CDR1 SGHTA, CDR2 FQGNSA. The CDR3 sequence is 14 residues long. Trimming removed 1 base from V and 7 bases from J, with 13 bases in between. The CDR3, as DNA: TGTGCCAGCAGCTTAGGAGGTCGTAGGACTGGCTACACCTTC. Encoded protein: CASSLGGRRTGYTF.

This clonotype came up a few times. This sequence joins TRBV7-4 and TRBJ1-1, with D perhaps TRBD1 (5 bases). The germline V gene encodes CDR1 SGHVT and CDR2 SQSDAQ. V was clipped by 5 bases and J by 1 base, with 14 bases between them. The CDR3 spans 15 residues. The CDR3 nucleotides read TGTGCCAGCAGCCCCCTTGCAGGGTCGAACACTGAAGCTTTCTTT. It encodes CASSPLAGSNTEAFF.

This clonotype came up a few times. The chain joins TRBV7-2 to TRBJ2-1; D perhaps matches TRBD1 (5 bases). This CDR3 spans 17 amino acids. Trimming took 0 bases from V and 8 from J, leaving 20 bases between them. Per germline, CDR1 SGHTA and CDR2 FQGNSA. The CDR3 spells CASSLALHDPGRDEQFF. The CDR3 DNA follows: TGTGCCAGCAGCTTAGCCCTACACGACCCAGGCAGGGATGAGCAGTTCTTC.

The chain uses TRBV23-1 and TRBJ2-7, with TRBD2 matching 7 bases. TRBV23-1 is assigned to the ORF class and has an uncertain function. CDR3 length equals 19 residues. V lost 0 bases and J lost 1; bases outside the gene matches: 15. CDR3 nucleotides: TGCGCCAGCAGTCAATCTTCATTTTCGGGGGGATCTTTGTCCTACGAGCAGTACTTC. Its translation is CASSQSSFSGGSLSYEQYF.